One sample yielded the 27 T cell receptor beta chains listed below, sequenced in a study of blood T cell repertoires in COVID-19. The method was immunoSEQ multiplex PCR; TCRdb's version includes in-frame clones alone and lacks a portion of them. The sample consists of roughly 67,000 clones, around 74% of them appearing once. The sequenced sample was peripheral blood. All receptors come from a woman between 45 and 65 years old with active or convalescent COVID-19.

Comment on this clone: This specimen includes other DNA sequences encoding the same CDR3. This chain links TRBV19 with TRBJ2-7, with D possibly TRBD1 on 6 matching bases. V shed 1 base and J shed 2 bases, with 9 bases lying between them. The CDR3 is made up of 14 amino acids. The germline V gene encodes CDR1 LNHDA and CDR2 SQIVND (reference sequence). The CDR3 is CASSIGQGTYEQYF. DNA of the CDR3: TGTGCCAGTAGTATAGGGCAGGGGACCTACGAGCAGTACTTC.

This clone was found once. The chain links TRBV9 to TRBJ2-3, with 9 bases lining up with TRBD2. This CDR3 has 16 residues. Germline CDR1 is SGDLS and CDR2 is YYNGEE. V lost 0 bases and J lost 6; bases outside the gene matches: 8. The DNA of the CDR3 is TGTGCCAGCAGCGTAGCCAGCGGGGGGCTAGCGGATACGCAGTATTTT. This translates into CASSVASGGLADTQYF.

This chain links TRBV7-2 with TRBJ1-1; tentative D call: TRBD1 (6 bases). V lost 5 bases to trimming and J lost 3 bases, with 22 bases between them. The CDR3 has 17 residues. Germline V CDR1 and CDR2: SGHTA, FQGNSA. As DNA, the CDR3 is TGTGCCAGCAGCCCTAGGGGCAGGGGCCGACGGGACACTGAAGCTTTCTTT. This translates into CASSPRGRGRRDTEAFF.

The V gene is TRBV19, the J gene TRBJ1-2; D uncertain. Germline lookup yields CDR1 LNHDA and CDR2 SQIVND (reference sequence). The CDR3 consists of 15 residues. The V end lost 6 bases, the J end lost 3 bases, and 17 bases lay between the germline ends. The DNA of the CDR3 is TGTGCCAGTAGCTCTTCTTTCAAGCGGGACTATGGCTACACCTTC. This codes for CASSSSFKRDYGYTF.

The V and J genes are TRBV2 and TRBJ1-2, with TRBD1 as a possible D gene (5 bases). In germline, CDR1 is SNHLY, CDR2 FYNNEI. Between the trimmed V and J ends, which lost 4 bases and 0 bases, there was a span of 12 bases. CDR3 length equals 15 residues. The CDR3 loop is CASSGGGTANYGYTF. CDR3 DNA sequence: TGTGCCAGCAGTGGCGGGGGGACTGCTAACTATGGCTACACCTTC.

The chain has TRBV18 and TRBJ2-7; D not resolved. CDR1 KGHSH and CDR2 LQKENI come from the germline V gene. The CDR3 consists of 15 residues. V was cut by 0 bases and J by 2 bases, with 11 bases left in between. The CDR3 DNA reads TGTGCCAGCTCACCACCGGTCCAGGCCCCCTACGAGCAGTACTTC. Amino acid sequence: CASSPPVQAPYEQYF. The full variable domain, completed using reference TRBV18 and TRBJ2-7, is NAGVMQNPRHLVRRRGQEARLRCSPMKGHSHVYWYRQLPEEGLKFMVYLQKENIIDESGMPKERFSAEFPKEGPSILRIQQVVRGDSAAYFCASSPPVQAPYEQYFGPGTRLTVT.

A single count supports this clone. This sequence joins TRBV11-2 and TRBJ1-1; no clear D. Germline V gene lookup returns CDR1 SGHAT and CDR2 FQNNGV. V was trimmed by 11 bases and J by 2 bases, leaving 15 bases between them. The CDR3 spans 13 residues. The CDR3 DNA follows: TGTGCCTCCTCCCGCCAGGTCAACACTGAAGCTTTCTTT. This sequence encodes CASSRQVNTEAFF.

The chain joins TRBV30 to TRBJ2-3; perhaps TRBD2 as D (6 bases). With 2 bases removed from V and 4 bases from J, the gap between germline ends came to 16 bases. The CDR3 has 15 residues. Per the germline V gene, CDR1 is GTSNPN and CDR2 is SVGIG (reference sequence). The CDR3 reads CAWSSGTSGSDTQYF. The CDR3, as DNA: TGTGCCTGGAGTTCCGGGACTTCAGGATCAGATACGCAGTATTTT.

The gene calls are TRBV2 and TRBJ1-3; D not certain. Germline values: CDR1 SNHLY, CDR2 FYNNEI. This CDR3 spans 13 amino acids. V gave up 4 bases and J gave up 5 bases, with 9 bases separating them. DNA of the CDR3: TGTGCCAGCAGTGGATCAGGCCGAAACACCATATATTTT. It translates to CASSGSGRNTIYF.

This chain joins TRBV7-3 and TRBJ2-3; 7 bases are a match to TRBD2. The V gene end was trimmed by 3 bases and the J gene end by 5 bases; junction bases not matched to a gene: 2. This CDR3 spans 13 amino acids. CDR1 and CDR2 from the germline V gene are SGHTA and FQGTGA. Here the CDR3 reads CASSLASGDTQYF. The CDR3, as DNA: TGTGCCAGCAGCTTGGCTAGCGGAGATACGCAGTATTTT.

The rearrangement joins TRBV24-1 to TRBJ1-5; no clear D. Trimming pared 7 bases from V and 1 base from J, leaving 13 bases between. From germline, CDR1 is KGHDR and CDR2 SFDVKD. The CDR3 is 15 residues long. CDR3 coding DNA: TGTGCCACCAGCGCGGCGACGGGAAGCAATCAGCCCCAGCATTTT. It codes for CATSAATGSNQPQHF.

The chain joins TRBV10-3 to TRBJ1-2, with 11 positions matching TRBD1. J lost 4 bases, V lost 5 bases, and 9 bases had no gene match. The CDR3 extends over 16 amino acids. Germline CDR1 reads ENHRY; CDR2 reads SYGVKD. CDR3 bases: TGTGCCATCAGTCTTCCGGGACAGGGGGACCTCTATGGCTACACCTTC. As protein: CAISLPGQGDLYGYTF.

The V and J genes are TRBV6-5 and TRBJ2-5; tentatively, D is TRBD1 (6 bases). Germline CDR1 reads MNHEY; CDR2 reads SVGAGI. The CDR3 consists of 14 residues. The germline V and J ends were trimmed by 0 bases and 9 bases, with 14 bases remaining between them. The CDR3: CASSYSGAAGAQYF. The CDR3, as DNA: TGTGCCAGCAGTTACTCGGGGGCCGCCGGGGCCCAGTACTTC.

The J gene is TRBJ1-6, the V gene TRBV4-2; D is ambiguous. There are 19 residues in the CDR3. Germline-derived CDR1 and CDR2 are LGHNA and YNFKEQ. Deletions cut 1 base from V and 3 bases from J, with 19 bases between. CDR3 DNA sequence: TGTGCCAGCAGCCAAGTTTCCGGAGGAAGGCTAAACTATAATTCACCCCTCCACTTT. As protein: CASSQVSGGRLNYNSPLHF.

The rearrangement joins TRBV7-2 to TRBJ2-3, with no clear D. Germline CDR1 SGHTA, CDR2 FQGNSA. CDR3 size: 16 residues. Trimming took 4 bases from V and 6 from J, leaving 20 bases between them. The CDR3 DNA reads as TGTGCCAGCAGCTCATCGACCTTAACGGCGGCCGATACGCAGTATTTT. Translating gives CASSSSTLTAADTQYF. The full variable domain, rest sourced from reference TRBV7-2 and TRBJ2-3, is GAGVSQSPSNKVTEKGKDVELRCDPISGHTALYWYRQSLGQGLEFLIYFQGNSAPDKSGLPSDRFSAERTGGSVSTLTIQRTQQEDSAVYLCASSSSTLTAADTQYFGPGTRLTVL.

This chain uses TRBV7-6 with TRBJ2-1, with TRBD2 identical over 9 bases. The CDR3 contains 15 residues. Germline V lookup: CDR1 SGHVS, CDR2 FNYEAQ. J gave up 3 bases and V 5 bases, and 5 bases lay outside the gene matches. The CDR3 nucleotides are TGTGCCAGCAGCCCTCTAGCGGGAAACTACAATGAGCAGTTCTTC. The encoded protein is CASSPLAGNYNEQFF.

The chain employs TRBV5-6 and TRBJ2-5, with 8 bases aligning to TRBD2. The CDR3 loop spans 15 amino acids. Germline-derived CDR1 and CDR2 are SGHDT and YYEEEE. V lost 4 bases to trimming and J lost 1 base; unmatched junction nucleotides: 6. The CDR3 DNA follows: TGTGCCAGCAGCCCGAGCGGGAGCCTCCAAGAGACCCAGTACTTC. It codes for CASSPSGSLQETQYF.

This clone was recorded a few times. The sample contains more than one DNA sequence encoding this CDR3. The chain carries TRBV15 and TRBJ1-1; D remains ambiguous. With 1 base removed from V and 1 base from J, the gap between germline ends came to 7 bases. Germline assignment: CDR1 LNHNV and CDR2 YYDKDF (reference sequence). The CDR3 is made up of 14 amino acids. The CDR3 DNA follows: TGTGCCACCAGCAGAGGGGGAGGGAACACTGAAGCTTTCTTT. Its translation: CATSRGGGNTEAFF.

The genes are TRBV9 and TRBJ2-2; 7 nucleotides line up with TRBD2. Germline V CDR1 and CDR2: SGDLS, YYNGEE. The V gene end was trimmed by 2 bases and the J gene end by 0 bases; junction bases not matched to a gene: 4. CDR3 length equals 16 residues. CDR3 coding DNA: TGTGCCAGCAGCGTCGGGGGGAGCCCGAACACCGGGGAGCTGTTTTTT. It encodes CASSVGGSPNTGELFF.

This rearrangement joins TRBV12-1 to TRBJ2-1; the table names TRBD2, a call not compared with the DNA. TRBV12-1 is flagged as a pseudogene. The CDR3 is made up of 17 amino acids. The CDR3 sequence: CASSSWTSGLLYNEQFF. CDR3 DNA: TGTGCCAGCAGCTCGTGGACTAGCGGGTTACTCTACAATGAGCAGTTCTTC.

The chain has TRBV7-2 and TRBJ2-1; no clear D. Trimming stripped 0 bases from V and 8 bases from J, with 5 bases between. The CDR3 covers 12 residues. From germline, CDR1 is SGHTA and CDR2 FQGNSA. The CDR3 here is CASSLALDEQFF. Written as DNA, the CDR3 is TGTGCCAGCAGCTTAGCCCTCGATGAGCAGTTCTTC. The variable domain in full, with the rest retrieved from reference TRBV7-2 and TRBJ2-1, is GAGVSQSPSNKVTEKGKDVELRCDPISGHTALYWYRQSLGQGLEFLIYFQGNSAPDKSGLPSDRFSAERTGGSVSTLTIQRTQQEDSAVYLCASSLALDEQFFGPGTRLTVL.

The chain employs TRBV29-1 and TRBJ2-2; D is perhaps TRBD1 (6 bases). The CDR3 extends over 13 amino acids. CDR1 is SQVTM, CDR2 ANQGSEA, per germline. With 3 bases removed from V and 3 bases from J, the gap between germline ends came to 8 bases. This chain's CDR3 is CSVDRGDTGELFF. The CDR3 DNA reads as TGCAGCGTTGACAGGGGCGACACCGGGGAGCTGTTTTTT.

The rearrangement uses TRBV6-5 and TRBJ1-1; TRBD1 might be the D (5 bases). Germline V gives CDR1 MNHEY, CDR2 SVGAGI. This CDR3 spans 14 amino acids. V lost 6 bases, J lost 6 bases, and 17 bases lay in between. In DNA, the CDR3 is TGTGCCAGCAGCAAGGGGAGGCCAGTAGCTGAAGCTTTCTTT. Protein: CASSKGRPVAEAFF.

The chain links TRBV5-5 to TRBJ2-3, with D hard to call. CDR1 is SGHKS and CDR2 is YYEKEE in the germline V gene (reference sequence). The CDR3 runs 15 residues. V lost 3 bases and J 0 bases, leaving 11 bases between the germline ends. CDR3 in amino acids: CASSSADRSTDTQYF. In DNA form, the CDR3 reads TGTGCCAGCAGCTCCGCGGATCGTAGCACAGATACGCAGTATTTT.

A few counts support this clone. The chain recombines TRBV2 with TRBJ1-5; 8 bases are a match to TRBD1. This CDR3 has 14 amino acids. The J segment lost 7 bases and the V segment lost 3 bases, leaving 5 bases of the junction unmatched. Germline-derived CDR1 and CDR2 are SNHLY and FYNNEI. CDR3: CASSEDRAGQPQHF. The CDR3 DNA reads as TGTGCCAGCAGTGAGGACAGGGCTGGCCAGCCCCAGCATTTT.

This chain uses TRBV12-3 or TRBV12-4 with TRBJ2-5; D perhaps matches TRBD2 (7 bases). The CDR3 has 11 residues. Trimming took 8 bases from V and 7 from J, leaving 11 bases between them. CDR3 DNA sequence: TGTGCCAGCGGGGGGGGCGGGACCCAGTACTTC. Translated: CASGGGGTQYF.

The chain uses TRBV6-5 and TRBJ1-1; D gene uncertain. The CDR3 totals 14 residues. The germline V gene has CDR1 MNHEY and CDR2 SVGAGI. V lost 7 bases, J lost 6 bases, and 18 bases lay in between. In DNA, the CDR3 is TGTGCCAGCAAGGCGGGTCGAGACAAGGCTGAAGCTTTCTTT. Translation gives CASKAGRDKAEAFF.